This T cell receptor (beta chain) appears in the sequencing data of a study of T cell responses to AZD1222 COVID-19 vaccine. On the study more broadly: Pooled in the analysis were second doses at about 4 or about 12 weeks.

Measured with immunoSEQ multiplex PCR; TCRdb has only the in-frame clones, and not every one. In the table there are approximately 84,000 clones, around 90% of which are singletons. About this clone: Its antigen is not known.

Findings and limits, study-wide: After two AZD1222 doses, spike-specific TCR breadth and depth rose versus day 0.

Trimming stripped 4 bases from V and 5 bases from J, with 18 bases between. CDR3 size: 15 residues. Germline V CDR1 and CDR2: SNHLY, FYNNEI. The TCR sequence derives from an adult in good health. V is TRBV2 and J is TRBJ2-7; possible D gene TRBD2, 6 bases. Here the sequenced sample was peripheral blood, taken on day 0 of AZD1222 vaccination. DNA for the CDR3: TGTGCCAGCAGTGGAGGGTGGAGGGAAAGGAACGAGCAGTACTTC. This translates into CASSGGWRERNEQYF.